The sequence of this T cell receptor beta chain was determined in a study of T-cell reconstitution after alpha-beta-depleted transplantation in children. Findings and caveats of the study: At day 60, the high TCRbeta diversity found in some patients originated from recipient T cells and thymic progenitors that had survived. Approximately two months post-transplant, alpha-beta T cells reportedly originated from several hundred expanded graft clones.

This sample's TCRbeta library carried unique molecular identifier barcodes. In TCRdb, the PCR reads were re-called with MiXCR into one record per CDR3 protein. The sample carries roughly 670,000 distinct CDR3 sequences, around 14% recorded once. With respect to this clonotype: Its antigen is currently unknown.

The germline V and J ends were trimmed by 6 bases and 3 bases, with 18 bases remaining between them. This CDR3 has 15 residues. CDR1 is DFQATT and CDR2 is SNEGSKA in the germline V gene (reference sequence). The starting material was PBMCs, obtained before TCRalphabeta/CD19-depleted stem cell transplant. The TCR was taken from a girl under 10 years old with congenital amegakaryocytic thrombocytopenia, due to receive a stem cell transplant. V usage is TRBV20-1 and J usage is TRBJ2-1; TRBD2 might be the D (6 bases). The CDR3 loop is CSATGGLALYNEQFF. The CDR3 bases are TGCAGTGCCACAGGAGGGCTAGCGCTCTACAATGAGCAGTTCTTC.